The entry below describes one TCR beta chain. Its antigen is undetermined. An end of the junction does not agree with germline; a read error may underlie this. The roughly 20-31 mg bulk tissue piece was not sorted before simultaneous RNA and DNA extraction. Cases comprised patients with primary liver carcinoma who received surgical resection. This sample was taken from a study of tumor-infiltrating lymphocytes in primary liver carcinoma. Study conclusions and caveats: For tumor-adjacent and tumor-blood pairs, overlap was less than that seen for tumor region pairs. A significantly higher top-250-clone fraction was found in tumors than in blood (p = 0.039).

The authors made TCR beta cDNA from around 500 ng total RNA with a constant-region primer. Three-round nested multiplex PCR performed with slightly modified ARM-PCR produced the TCR beta libraries. MiXCR, run by TCRdb on the multiplex PCR reads, gives a single entry per CDR3 protein. The sample consists of about 21,000 distinct CDR3 sequences, around 72% of them appearing once. This TCR was recovered from a man aged 35 to 55 with primary liver carcinoma and hepatitis B virus infection. The sequencing input was liver tumor tissue from sampling region 1. The subset is: tumor region T1, superior pole.

The CDR3 spells CSVGDRGWNELFF. In nucleotides, the CDR3 is TGCAGCGTTGGTGACAGGGGATGGAATGAGCTGTTCTTC. This chain uses TRBV29-1 with TRBJ2-1, with 8 bases lining up with TRBD1. The CDR3 has 13 amino acids. Germline V gene lookup returns CDR1 SQVTM and CDR2 ANQGSEA.